Presented here are 2 T cell receptor beta chains from one specimen sequenced in a study of control samples from healthy donors and cancer patients. The method was immunoSEQ multiplex PCR; TCRdb's version includes in-frame clones alone and lacks a portion of them. The sample shows some 120,000 clones, more than 85% of them seen only once. Sequencing input: PBMCs. These receptors all stem from a man aged 50 to 60 with head and neck cancer.

The V gene is TRBV18, the J gene TRBJ2-5, with TRBD2 as a possible D gene (5 bases). The CDR3 is 11 residues long. Germline V gene lookup returns CDR1 KGHSH and CDR2 LQKENI. V was shortened by 6 bases and J by 9 bases, with 11 bases between the two germline ends. The CDR3 nucleotides read TGTGCCAGCTCGTCGCCCGGGGCCCAGTACTTC. This encodes CASSSPGAQYF.

The V and J genes are TRBV7-2 and TRBJ1-1; no clear D gene. Trimming removed 5 bases from V and 5 bases from J, with 15 bases in between. This CDR3 is built from 14 residues. Per the germline V gene, CDR1 is SGHTA and CDR2 is FQGNSA. CDR3 DNA sequence: TGTGCCAGCAGCGCACAGCGGGGTAATACTGAAGCTTTCTTT. This gives the protein CASSAQRGNTEAFF. Drawing the rest from reference TRBV7-2 and TRBJ1-1, the complete variable domain is GAGVSQSPSNKVTEKGKDVELRCDPISGHTALYWYRQSLGQGLEFLIYFQGNSAPDKSGLPSDRFSAERTGGSVSTLTIQRTQQEDSAVYLCASSAQRGNTEAFFGQGTRLTVV.